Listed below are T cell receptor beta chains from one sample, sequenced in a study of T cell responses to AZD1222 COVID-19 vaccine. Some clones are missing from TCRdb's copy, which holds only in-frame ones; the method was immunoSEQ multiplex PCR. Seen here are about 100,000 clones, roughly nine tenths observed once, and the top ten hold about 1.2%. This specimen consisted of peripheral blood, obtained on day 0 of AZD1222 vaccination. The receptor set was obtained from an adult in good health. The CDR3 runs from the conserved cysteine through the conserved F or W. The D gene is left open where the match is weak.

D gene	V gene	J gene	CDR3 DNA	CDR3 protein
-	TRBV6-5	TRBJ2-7	TGTGCCAGCAGTTCTAGTGGTCCAAGAGAGCAGTACTTC	CASSSSGPREQYF
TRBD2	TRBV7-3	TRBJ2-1	TGTGCCAGCAGCCCCCTAGGTAGCGGGAGTTTCGATGAGCAGTTCTTC	CASSPLGSGSFDEQFF
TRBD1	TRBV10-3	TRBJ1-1	TGTGCCACCCTTCAGGGGGTCACTGAAGCTTTCTTT	CATLQGVTEAFF
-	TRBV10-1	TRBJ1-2	TGCGCCAGCAGTGAGTCCAGGGCCACGGGCTATGGCTACACCTTC	CASSESRATGYGYTF
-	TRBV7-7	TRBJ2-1	TGTGCCAGCAGCTTAGGGGGAGGTTTCAGCTCCTACAATGAGCAGTTCTTC	CASSLGGGFSSYNEQFF
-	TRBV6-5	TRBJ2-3	TGTGCCAGCAGTTGGGCGGACAGCACAGATACGCAGTATTTT	CASSWADSTDTQYF
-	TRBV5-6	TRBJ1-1	TGTGCCAGCAGCTTGCTGAACACTGAAGCTTTCTTT	CASSLLNTEAFF
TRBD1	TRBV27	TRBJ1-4	TGTGCCAGCAGTCCTATCGGGACAGCGAATGAAAAACTGTTTTTT	CASSPIGTANEKLFF
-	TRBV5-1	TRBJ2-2	TGCGCCAGCAGCTTGGCAGGGGCGGACACCGGGGAGCTGTTTTTT	CASSLAGADTGELFF
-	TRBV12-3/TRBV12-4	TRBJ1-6	TGTGCCAGCAGTCCCGATAATTCACCCCTCCACTTT	CASSPDNSPLHF
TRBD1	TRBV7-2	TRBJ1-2	TGTGCCAGCAGCGCCACAGGGGGTGCCTATGGCTACACCTTC	CASSATGGAYGYTF
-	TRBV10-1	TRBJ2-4	TGCGCCACAGGTATCGGACATCGGGGCAAAAACATTCAGTACTTC	CATGIGHRGKNIQYF
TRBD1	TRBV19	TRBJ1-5	TGTGCCAGTAGTATAGGACAGGGGGCGAAGCCCCAGCATTTT	CASSIGQGAKPQHF
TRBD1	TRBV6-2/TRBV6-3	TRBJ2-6	TGTGCCAGCAGTTTGGTGGGCAGGGGGTATTTCGTCCTGACTTTC	CASSLVGRGYFVLTF
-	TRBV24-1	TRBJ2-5	TGTGCCACCAGTACAGGGAGTTCGTACGAGACCCAGTACTTC	CATSTGSSYETQYF
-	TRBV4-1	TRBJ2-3	TGCGCCAGCAGCCAGGCCAGGGGCTCTAGCACAGATACGCAGTATTTT	CASSQARGSSTDTQYF
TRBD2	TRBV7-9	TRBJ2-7	TGTGCCAGCAGCTTACGACTAGCGGGAGGTGAGCAGTACTTC	CASSLRLAGGEQYF
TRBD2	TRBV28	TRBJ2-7	TGTGCCAGCAGTACCCCGGGGGGGCAGAGAAGAATCTACGAGCAGTACTTC	CASSTPGGQRRIYEQYF
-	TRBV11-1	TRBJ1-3	TGTGCCAGCAGCGCCCATCGGGGAAACACCATATATTTT	CASSAHRGNTIYF
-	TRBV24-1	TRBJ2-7	TGTGCCACCAGCGATCAGAACGAGGGCAGGTGCGATGAGCAGTACTTC	CATSDQNEGRCDEQYF
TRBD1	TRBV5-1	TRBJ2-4	TGCGCCAGCAGCTTATCCGGGACAGTTAACATTCAGTACTTC	CASSLSGTVNIQYF